A selection of T cell receptor beta chains follows, all from one sample in a study of shared clonotypes between healthy human individuals. Generated by immunoSEQ multiplex PCR, the TCRdb table keeps only in-frame clones and is missing some. The top ten clones hold about 1.8% of a sample with hundreds of thousands of clones, around 72% of them seen once. Input material: memory CD4+ T cells sorted from blood. The receptors come from a young woman in good health. CDR3s include the opening cysteine and the closing phenylalanine or tryptophan. The order of the fields is D gene, V gene, J gene, clone size, CDR3 protein, CDR3 DNA. A D gene is named only where the DNA matches it firmly. Clone sizes are given selectively: once, few, many, or a class where the clone is expanded.

>NA|TRBV21-1|TRBJ1-5|NA
CASSAPAGAEQPQHF
TGTGCCAGCAGCGCGCCGGCAGGGGCAGAGCAGCCCCAGCATTTT
>NA|TRBV5-1|TRBJ2-1|many
CASSLASAGYNEQFF
TGCGCCAGCAGCTTGGCCTCGGCGGGATACAATGAGCAGTTCTTC
>NA|TRBV6-1|TRBJ2-3|once
CASSELFGRASTDTQYF
TGTGCCAGCAGTGAATTATTTGGGCGGGCTAGCACAGATACGCAGTATTTT
>NA|TRBV28|TRBJ1-4|NA
CASKTRDGLTKEKLFF
TGTGCCAGCAAGACCCGGGACGGGTTAACGAAAGAAAAACTGTTTTTT
>NA|TRBV21-1|TRBJ2-2|NA
CASSNAGGWANTGELFF
TGTGCCAGCAGCAATGCGGGTGGATGGGCGAACACCGGGGAGCTGTTTTTT
>TRBD1|TRBV19|TRBJ1-1|NA
CASSPWDRTNTEAFF
TGTGCCAGTAGTCCGTGGGACAGAACTAACACTGAAGCTTTCTTT
>NA|TRBV7-2|TRBJ2-1|NA
CASSLAGVYEQFF
TGTGCCAGCAGCTTAGCGGGAGTTTATGAGCAGTTCTTC
>NA|TRBV21-1|TRBJ2-2|NA
CASSRIRGPRSNTGELFF
TGTGCCAGCAGCAGGATCAGGGGGCCTAGGTCGAACACCGGGGAGCTGTTTTTT
>TRBD2|TRBV4-1|TRBJ2-3|NA
CASSQGAGGSTDTQYF
TGCGCCAGCAGCCAGGGAGCGGGAGGCTCCACAGATACGCAGTATTTT
>TRBD1|TRBV19|TRBJ2-3|NA
CASSITPGQGGDTQYF
TGTGCCAGTAGTATAACGCCGGGACAGGGTGGAGATACGCAGTATTTT
>NA|TRBV18|TRBJ1-1|once
CASSPMEVGTEAFF
TGTGCCAGCTCACCAATGGAGGTAGGAACTGAAGCTTTCTTT
>NA|TRBV4-1|TRBJ2-7|NA
CASSQYTLGNEQYF
TGCGCCAGCAGCCAATACACCCTTGGGAACGAGCAGTACTTC
>TRBD1|TRBV28|TRBJ1-5|NA
CASSRVPGQGGQPQHF
TGTGCCAGCAGCCGCGTCCCGGGACAGGGCGGTCAGCCCCAGCATTTT
>NA|TRBV6-5|TRBJ2-5|NA
CASSLPGMGAQYF
TGTGCCAGCAGCCTTCCGGGGATGGGGGCCCAGTACTTC
>TRBD2|TRBV11-2|TRBJ2-5|NA
CASSSPAGTRVRQETQYF
TGTGCCAGCAGCTCCCCTGCCGGGACTAGGGTGAGGCAAGAGACCCAGTACTTC
>TRBD1|TRBV19|TRBJ1-2|NA
CASSIERDRANYGYTF
TGTGCCAGTAGTATAGAGAGGGACAGGGCGAACTATGGCTACACCTTC
>NA|TRBV5-1|TRBJ1-4|few
CASSLGAGEKLFF
TGCGCCAGCAGCTTGGGAGCTGGGGAAAAACTGTTTTTT
>NA|TRBV28|TRBJ1-2|NA
CASRYPGGLYGYTF
TGTGCCAGCAGATATCCCGGGGGGTTATATGGCTACACCTTC
>NA|TRBV19|TRBJ1-5|NA
CASQTPRGNQPQHF
TGTGCCAGTCAAACACCTAGGGGCAATCAGCCCCAGCATTTT
>NA|TRBV6-1|TRBJ2-7|NA
CASSGWAGQGDEQYF
TGTGCCAGCAGTGGATGGGCAGGGCAGGGAGACGAGCAGTACTTC
>NA|TRBV25-1|TRBJ2-1|NA
CASSVEARYNEQFF
TGTGCCAGCAGTGTAGAAGCCCGATACAATGAGCAGTTCTTC
>NA|TRBV4-2|TRBJ2-7|few
CASSQVEAGSSKEQYF
TGTGCCAGCAGCCAAGTTGAGGCGGGAAGTTCTAAAGAGCAGTACTTC
>TRBD1|TRBV7-9|TRBJ2-4|NA
CASSQDRVADIQYF
TGTGCCAGCAGCCAGGACAGGGTAGCGGACATTCAGTACTTC
>TRBD1|TRBV19|TRBJ1-2|many
CASKTQGDNGYTF
TGTGCCAGTAAGACGCAGGGGGACAATGGCTACACCTTC
>NA|TRBV28|TRBJ1-1|NA
CASGSGGTEAFF
TGTGCCAGCGGCTCGGGCGGCACTGAAGCTTTCTTT
>TRBD1|TRBV29-1|TRBJ1-5|NA
CSVGDRVNQPQHF
TGCAGCGTTGGAGACAGGGTAAATCAGCCCCAGCATTTT
>NA|TRBV25-1|TRBJ2-2|NA
CASSLSTGELFF
TGTGCCAGCAGTCTCTCCACCGGGGAGCTGTTTTTT
>NA|TRBV2|TRBJ1-5|NA
CASSENDQPQHF
TGTGCCAGCAGTGAAAACGATCAGCCCCAGCATTTT
>NA|TRBV18|TRBJ2-7|NA
CASSPGNRDSYEQYF
TGTGCCAGCTCACCAGGGAACAGGGACTCCTACGAGCAGTACTTC
>NA|TRBV2|TRBJ1-4|NA
CASSSGGGRQEKLFF
TGTGCCAGTTCCTCGGGAGGGGGGCGGCAGGAAAAACTGTTTTTT
>NA|TRBV11-3|TRBJ2-3|NA
CASSLGLGLGDTQYF
TGTGCCAGCAGCTTAGGTCTAGGCCTAGGAGATACGCAGTATTTT
>NA|TRBV19|TRBJ2-7|NA
CASRPGQGSEQYF
TGTGCCAGTAGACCGGGGCAGGGGAGCGAGCAGTACTTC
>TRBD2|TRBV5-1|TRBJ2-5|many
CASSSTYRGTSGSATQYF
TGCGCCAGCAGCTCCACCTACAGAGGGACTAGCGGGAGTGCGACCCAGTACTTC
>TRBD1|TRBV2|TRBJ2-1|NA
CASSGDREYNEQFF
TGTGCCAGCAGTGGGGACAGGGAGTACAATGAGCAGTTCTTC
>NA|TRBV18|TRBJ2-3|NA
CASSPYNGGTTQYF
TGTGCCAGCTCACCTTACAACGGGGGTACTACGCAGTATTTT
>TRBD1|TRBV2|TRBJ2-1|NA
CASSADRGPYNEQFF
TGTGCCAGCAGTGCGGACAGGGGGCCCTACAATGAGCAGTTCTTC
>TRBD1|TRBV28|TRBJ1-4|NA
CASSRADRVNEKLFF
TGTGCCAGCAGTAGGGCGGACAGGGTTAATGAAAAACTGTTTTTT
>NA|TRBV28|TRBJ1-2|NA
CASSQSLGYTF
TGTGCCAGCAGTCAATCCCTGGGCTACACCTTC
>NA|TRBV29-1|TRBJ2-7|NA
CSAIGQSYEQYF
TGCAGCGCAATAGGACAATCATACGAGCAGTACTTC
>NA|TRBV6-5|TRBJ2-1|few
CASSYYSGSLNEQFF
TGTGCCAGCAGTTACTATAGCGGAAGCCTTAATGAGCAGTTCTTC
>NA|TRBV25-1|TRBJ2-3|many
CASSESGLLRDTDTQYF
TGTGCCAGCAGTGAATCGGGCCTCCTCCGGGACACAGATACGCAGTATTTT
>NA|TRBV28|TRBJ2-7|NA
CASSPRPGRPPYEQYF
TGTGCCAGCAGTCCGCGGCCGGGACGGCCCCCGTACGAGCAGTACTTC
>NA|TRBV6-6|TRBJ2-7|NA
CASSVREAYEQYF
TGTGCCAGCTCGGTCAGGGAGGCCTACGAGCAGTACTTC
>NA|TRBV7-9|TRBJ2-2|NA
CASTQAAAGGGELFF
TGTGCCAGCACCCAAGCAGCTGCCGGGGGCGGGGAGCTGTTTTTT
>NA|TRBV10-1|TRBJ1-5|NA
CASSEIQGQGGNQPQHF
TGCGCCAGCAGTGAGATTCAGGGTCAGGGCGGCAATCAGCCCCAGCATTTT
>NA|TRBV2|TRBJ2-6|NA
CASSASGAGANVLTF
TGTGCCAGCAGTGCCTCCGGGGCTGGGGCCAACGTCCTGACTTTC
>NA|TRBV29-1|TRBJ1-1|few
CSVGRDRHGRNTEAFF
TGCAGCGTCGGAAGGGACCGACATGGGAGGAACACTGAAGCTTTCTTT
>TRBD2|TRBV19|TRBJ2-7|NA
CASSMLAGDTYEQYF
TGTGCCAGTAGTATGCTAGCGGGAGATACCTACGAGCAGTACTTC
>NA|TRBV2|TRBJ2-3|NA
CASSQGGTRPDTQYF
TGTGCCAGCAGCCAGGGCGGAACCCGGCCAGATACGCAGTATTTT
>NA|TRBV7-3|TRBJ2-7|NA
CASSLVSGQHYEQYF
TGTGCCAGCAGCTTAGTATCCGGACAGCACTACGAGCAGTACTTC
>TRBD1|TRBV5-1|TRBJ1-5|NA
CASSTGTENQPQHF
TGCGCCAGCAGCACCGGGACAGAGAATCAGCCCCAGCATTTT
>TRBD1|TRBV11-2|TRBJ2-1|NA
CASSSRDRYFDEQFF
TGTGCCAGCAGCTCCCGGGACAGGTATTTCGATGAGCAGTTCTTC
>TRBD1|TRBV13|TRBJ2-7|NA
CASSIDRGISYEQYF
TGTGCCAGCAGCATCGACAGGGGGATCTCCTACGAGCAGTACTTC
>TRBD1|TRBV7-3|TRBJ1-2|few
CASSRGDRLYGYTF
TGTGCCAGCAGCCGAGGGGACAGGCTCTATGGCTACACCTTC
>TRBD1|TRBV30|TRBJ1-4|many
CAWMGQGYEKLFF
TGTGCCTGGATGGGACAGGGGTACGAAAAACTGTTTTTT
>NA|TRBV7-9|TRBJ2-2|NA
CASSLVVRSNTGELFF
TGTGCCAGCAGCTTAGTGGTCAGGTCGAACACCGGGGAGCTGTTTTTT
>TRBD2|TRBV7-2|TRBJ2-7|NA
CASSRTLAGQNSYEQYF
TGTGCCAGCAGCCGAACCCTAGCGGGCCAAAACTCCTACGAGCAGTACTTC
>TRBD2|TRBV5-8|TRBJ2-3|NA
CASSSGGLARHTQYF
TGTGCCAGCAGCTCAGGGGGACTAGCGAGGCATACGCAGTATTTT
>TRBD2|TRBV7-2|TRBJ2-1|NA
CASSLVGRVNEQFF
TGTGCCAGCAGCTTAGTCGGGAGGGTAAATGAGCAGTTCTTC